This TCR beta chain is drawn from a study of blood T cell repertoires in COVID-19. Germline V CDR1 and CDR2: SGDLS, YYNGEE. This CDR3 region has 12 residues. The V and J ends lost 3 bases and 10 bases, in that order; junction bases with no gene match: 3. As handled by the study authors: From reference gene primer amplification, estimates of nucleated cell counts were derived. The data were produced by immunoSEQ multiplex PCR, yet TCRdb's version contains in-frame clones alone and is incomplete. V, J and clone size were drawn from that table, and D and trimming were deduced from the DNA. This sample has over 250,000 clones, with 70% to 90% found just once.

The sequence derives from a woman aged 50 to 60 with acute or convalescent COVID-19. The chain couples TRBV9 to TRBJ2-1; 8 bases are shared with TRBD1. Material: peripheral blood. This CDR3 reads CASSARTGEQFF. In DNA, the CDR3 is TGTGCCAGCAGCGCTAGGACAGGGGAGCAGTTCTTC.